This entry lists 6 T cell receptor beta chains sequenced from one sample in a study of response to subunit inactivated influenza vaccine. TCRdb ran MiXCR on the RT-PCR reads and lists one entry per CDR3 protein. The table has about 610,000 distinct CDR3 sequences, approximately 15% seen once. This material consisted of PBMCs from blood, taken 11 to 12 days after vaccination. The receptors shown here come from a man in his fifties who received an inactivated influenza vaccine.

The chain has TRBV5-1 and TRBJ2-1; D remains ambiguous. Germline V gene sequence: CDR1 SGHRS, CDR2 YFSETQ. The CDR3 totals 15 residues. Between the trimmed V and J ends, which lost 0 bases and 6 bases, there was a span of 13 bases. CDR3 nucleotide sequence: TGCGCCAGCAGCTTGGTTGCGGAAGTGGGCAATGAGCAGTTCTTC. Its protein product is CASSLVAEVGNEQFF.

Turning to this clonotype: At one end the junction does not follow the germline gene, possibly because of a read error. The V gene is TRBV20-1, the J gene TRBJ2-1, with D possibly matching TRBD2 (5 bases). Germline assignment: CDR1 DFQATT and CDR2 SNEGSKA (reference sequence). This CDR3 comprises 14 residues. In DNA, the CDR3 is TGCAGTGCCAGAGTCGGGGTAACCTACAATGAGCAGTTCTTC. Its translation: CSARVGVTYNEQFF.

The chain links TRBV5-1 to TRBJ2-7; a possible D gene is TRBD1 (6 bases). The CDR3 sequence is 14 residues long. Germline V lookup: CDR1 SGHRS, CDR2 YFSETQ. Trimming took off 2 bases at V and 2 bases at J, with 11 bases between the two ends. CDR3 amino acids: CASSFGTQTYEQYF. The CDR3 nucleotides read TGCGCCAGCAGCTTCGGGACACAAACCTACGAGCAGTACTTC.

The CDR3 sequence is CASSRAGVKLFF. CDR3 DNA: TGTGCCAGCAGTCGCGCGGGGGTAAAACTGTTTTTT. The chain carries TRBV12-3 or TRBV12-4 and TRBJ1-4; tentative D call: TRBD1 (5 bases). V was trimmed by 5 bases and J by 10 bases, leaving 11 bases between them. CDR3 size: 12 residues.

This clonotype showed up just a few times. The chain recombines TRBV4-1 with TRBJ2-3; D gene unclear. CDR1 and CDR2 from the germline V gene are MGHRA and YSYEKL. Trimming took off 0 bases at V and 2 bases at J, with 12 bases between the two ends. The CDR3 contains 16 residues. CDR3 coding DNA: TGCGCCAGCAGCCAAGAAATACGGCTTATCACAGATACGCAGTATTTT. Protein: CASSQEIRLITDTQYF.

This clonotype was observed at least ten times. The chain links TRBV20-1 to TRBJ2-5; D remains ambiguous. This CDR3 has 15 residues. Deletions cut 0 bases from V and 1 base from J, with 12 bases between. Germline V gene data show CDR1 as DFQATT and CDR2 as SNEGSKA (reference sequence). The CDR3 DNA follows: TGCAGTGCTAGAGATGGAGCAGATCCCCAAGAGACCCAGTACTTC. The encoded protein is CSARDGADPQETQYF.